This entry lists 21 T cell receptor beta chains sequenced from one sample in a study of T-cell reconstitution after alpha-beta-depleted transplantation in children. The TCRbeta library was prepared with unique molecular identifiers. MiXCR, applied by TCRdb to the PCR reads, yields one record per CDR3 protein. The repertoire has hundreds of thousands of distinct CDR3 sequences, around 16% of them found once; the top ten carry around 0.96%. This specimen was PBMCs from the stem cell graft donor, taken from the stem cell graft. Receptor source: a human donor who donated a stem cell graft to a child with acute myeloid leukemia.

This chain links TRBV12-3 or TRBV12-4 with TRBJ1-5; 8 bases match TRBD1. This CDR3 has 16 residues. Trimming took 4 bases from V and 2 from J; bases not matched to a gene: 7. As DNA, the CDR3 is TGTGCCAGCAGTTCGACCGGGACAGGCCGCAATCAGCCCCAGCATTTT. It yields the protein CASSSTGTGRNQPQHF.

The J gene is TRBJ1-2, the V gene TRBV18; 7 bases map to TRBD1. The germline CDR1 and CDR2 sequences are KGHSH and LQKENI. V shed 3 bases and J 7 bases; nucleotides not matched to a gene: 11. This CDR3 has 15 residues. The CDR3 sequence is CASSPGDSEHLGYTF. The CDR3 nucleotides read TGTGCCAGCTCACCGGGGGACAGCGAGCATCTTGGCTACACCTTC.

The chain uses TRBV29-1 and TRBJ2-1; 9 bases are shared with TRBD1. CDR1 and CDR2 from the germline V gene are SQVTM and ANQGSEA. CDR3 size: 16 residues. Unmatched junction bases numbered 16, after V lost 3 bases and J lost 10 bases. CDR3 DNA: TGCAGCGTTGAGGCCTGGCCCGGGACAGGGCAGCGGGAGCAGTTCTTC. Protein product: CSVEAWPGTGQREQFF.

CDR3 region: CATSGRVARRLDTGELFF. DNA of the CDR3: TGTGCCACCAGCGGCCGTGTGGCCCGGAGGCTTGACACCGGGGAGCTGTTTTTT. The chain joins TRBV15 to TRBJ2-2; D is perhaps TRBD2 (5 bases). V was trimmed by 5 bases and J by 3 bases, leaving 22 bases between them. The CDR3 has 18 residues. Germline V gene lookup returns CDR1 LNHNV and CDR2 YYDKDF (reference sequence).

At least ten counts were recorded for this clonotype. The chain joins TRBV20-1 to TRBJ2-7, with D perhaps matching TRBD1 (5 bases). The germline V and J ends were trimmed by 3 bases and 2 bases, with 14 bases remaining between them. Germline-derived CDR1 and CDR2 are DFQATT and SNEGSKA (reference sequence). The CDR3 length is 14 residues. CDR3 DNA: TGCAGTGCTAGCGCCAGGGCCAACCCCTACGAGCAGTACTTC. This codes for CSASARANPYEQYF.

The CDR3, as DNA: TGTGCCAGCCACGGAAAAGGTGACACTGAAGCTTTCTTT. It specifies CASHGKGDTEAFF. The V call is TRBV6-6, the J call TRBJ1-1; D is undetermined. The CDR3 extends over 13 amino acids. Deletions cut 8 bases from V and 3 bases from J, with 13 bases between. Per the germline V gene, CDR1 is MNHNY and CDR2 is SVGAGI (reference sequence).

This clonotype has a count of ten or more. The gene calls are TRBV29-1 and TRBJ2-1, with 7 bases matching TRBD1. The germline gives CDR1 SQVTM, CDR2 ANQGSEA. With 5 bases clipped from V and 6 bases from J, the junction kept 10 bases outside the gene matches. The CDR3 length is 14 residues. This CDR3 reads CSVRGTARVNEQFF. CDR3 DNA sequence: TGCAGCGTTCGTGGGACAGCACGAGTCAATGAGCAGTTCTTC.

The chain employs TRBV10-3 and TRBJ1-5; no clear D. The CDR3 runs to 16 residues. Trimming stripped 3 bases from V and 1 base from J, with 13 bases between. The germline V gene encodes CDR1 ENHRY and CDR2 SYGVKD. CDR3 in DNA: TGTGCCATCAGTGAAGGTCCAAAGCTAAGCAATCAGCCCCAGCATTTT. This encodes CAISEGPKLSNQPQHF.

This clonotype has at least ten counts. This sequence joins TRBV29-1 and TRBJ2-3; D may be TRBD1 or TRBD2 (5 bases each). This CDR3 has 14 amino acids. Germline V lookup: CDR1 SQVTM, CDR2 ANQGSEA. V was shortened by 6 bases and J by 3 bases, with 16 bases between the two germline ends. CDR3 DNA: TGCAGCGTAAGAACCGGGGCCGTGACAGATACGCAGTATTTT. Translated: CSVRTGAVTDTQYF.

The chain uses TRBV4-1 and TRBJ2-5, with D perhaps being TRBD1 or TRBD2 (5 bases each). Trimming stripped 3 bases from V and 2 bases from J, with 16 bases between. Germline V CDR1 and CDR2: MGHRA, YSYEKL. The CDR3 extends over 16 amino acids. In nucleotides, the CDR3 is TGCGCCAGCAGCCACGGAGACCGGGGCCAACAAGAGACCCAGTACTTC. Amino acids: CASSHGDRGQQETQYF.

This chain's CDR3 is CSANSGIRGTDTQYF. CDR3 nucleotides: TGCAGTGCCAATAGCGGGATTCGGGGCACAGATACGCAGTATTTT. This sequence joins TRBV20-1 and TRBJ2-3, with 8 positions matching TRBD2. Germline CDR1 reads DFQATT; CDR2 reads SNEGSKA (reference sequence). The CDR3 covers 15 residues. Losses at the gene ends were 6 bases for V and 1 base for J; bases not matched to a gene: 9.

The chain links TRBV15 to TRBJ1-4, with 9 bases identical to TRBD1. The CDR3 sequence is 16 residues long. The germline CDR1 and CDR2 sequences are LNHNV and YYDKDF (reference sequence). V was pared by 5 bases and J by 1 base, with 5 bases of the junction left unmatched. Here the CDR3 reads CATSQRQGETNEKLFF. CDR3 DNA sequence: TGTGCCACCAGCCAAAGACAGGGGGAAACTAATGAAAAACTGTTTTTT.

This clonotype occurred once. The rearrangement joins TRBV4-1 to TRBJ1-1; tentatively, D is TRBD1 (6 bases). The CDR3 runs to 16 residues. V was pared by 0 bases and J by 6 bases, with 17 bases between. CDR1 and CDR2 (germline): MGHRA, YSYEKL. CDR3 sequence (DNA): TGCGCCAGCAGCCAAGATTCTACAGGGTTGAGTTCTGAAGCTTTCTTT. Residues: CASSQDSTGLSSEAFF.

There are a few counts of this clonotype. V is TRBV12-3 or TRBV12-4 and J is TRBJ2-7; perhaps TRBD1 as D (6 bases). The CDR3 covers 15 residues. V was pared by 4 bases and J by 0 bases, with 13 bases between. The CDR3 DNA follows: TGTGCCAGCAGTTCTCACAGGGCCCTCTCCTACGAGCAGTACTTC. Amino acid sequence: CASSSHRALSYEQYF.

CDR3 amino acids: CASSPKWGLAGSSTDTQYF. Here the CDR3 DNA reads TGTGCCAGCAGCCCGAAGTGGGGACTAGCGGGGTCAAGCACAGATACGCAGTATTTT. The gene calls are TRBV7-3 and TRBJ2-3, with 13 bases that match TRBD2. V gave up 5 bases and J gave up 0 bases; unmatched junction bases: 11. CDR1 SGHTA and CDR2 FQGTGA come from the germline V gene. This CDR3 region has 19 residues.

Only a few counts were recorded for this clonotype. The chain couples TRBV7-9 to TRBJ2-1, with TRBD1 matching over 7 bases. CDR1 is SEHNR and CDR2 is FQNEAQ in the germline V gene (reference sequence). The junction had 6 bases not matched to a gene; V was cut back by 5 bases and J by 8 bases. The CDR3 extends over 13 amino acids. CDR3 sequence (DNA): TGTGCCAGCAGCCCGGGACAGTACTATGAGCAGTTCTTC. Its protein product is CASSPGQYYEQFF.

This clonotype was seen only a few times. This chain joins TRBV15 and TRBJ1-4, with a tentative D call TRBD1 (6 bases). CDR1 and CDR2 from the germline V gene are LNHNV and YYDKDF (reference sequence). V lost 0 bases, J lost 7 bases, and 12 bases lay in between. The length of the CDR3 is 15 residues. The CDR3: CATSRDQGRGEKLFF. DNA of the CDR3: TGTGCCACCAGCAGAGATCAGGGGAGAGGTGAAAAACTGTTTTTT.

This clonotype was counted only a few times. The genes are TRBV7-2 and TRBJ2-5, with D possibly being TRBD1 (5 bases). Trimming pared 4 bases from V and 4 bases from J, leaving 10 bases between. Germline V gene sequence: CDR1 SGHTA, CDR2 FQGNSA. The CDR3 runs 13 residues. DNA of the CDR3: TGTGCCAGCAGCTATGGGGCGGTAGAGACCCAGTACTTC. Translated: CASSYGAVETQYF.

This clonotype was found a few times. This chain joins TRBV7-2 and TRBJ2-1, with 7 bases matching TRBD2. Trimming removed 5 bases from V and 4 bases from J; junction bases left unmatched: 11. The CDR3 covers 16 residues. Looked up from germline, CDR1 is SGHTA and CDR2 is FQGNSA. DNA for the CDR3: TGTGCCAGCAGCCCTAAGGGGACTACTTTTTACAATGAGCAGTTCTTC. It is translated as CASSPKGTTFYNEQFF. The variable domain in full, completed from reference TRBV7-2 and TRBJ2-1, reads GAGVSQSPSNKVTEKGKDVELRCDPISGHTALYWYRQSLGQGLEFLIYFQGNSAPDKSGLPSDRFSAERTGGSVSTLTIQRTQQEDSAVYLCASSPKGTTFYNEQFFGPGTRLTVL.

The chain has TRBV2 and TRBJ2-7; 7 nucleotides agree with TRBD2. This CDR3 spans 17 amino acids. CDR1 and CDR2 from the germline V gene are SNHLY and FYNNEI. Trimming removed 1 base from V and 2 bases from J; junction bases left unmatched: 11. CDR3 DNA sequence: TGTGCCAGCAGTGAAGATTTGACTAGCCAACCGACCTACGAGCAGTACGTC. Translating gives CASSEDLTSQPTYEQYV.

This clonotype was observed at least ten times. The genes are TRBV5-5 and TRBJ2-5, with D uncertain. Germline CDR1 SGHKS, CDR2 YYEKEE (reference sequence). The CDR3 contains 12 residues. Trimming took 5 bases from V and 2 from J, leaving 7 bases between them. CDR3 DNA: TGTGCCAGCAGGGACCCTCAAGAGACCCAGTACTTC. Amino acid sequence: CASRDPQETQYF.